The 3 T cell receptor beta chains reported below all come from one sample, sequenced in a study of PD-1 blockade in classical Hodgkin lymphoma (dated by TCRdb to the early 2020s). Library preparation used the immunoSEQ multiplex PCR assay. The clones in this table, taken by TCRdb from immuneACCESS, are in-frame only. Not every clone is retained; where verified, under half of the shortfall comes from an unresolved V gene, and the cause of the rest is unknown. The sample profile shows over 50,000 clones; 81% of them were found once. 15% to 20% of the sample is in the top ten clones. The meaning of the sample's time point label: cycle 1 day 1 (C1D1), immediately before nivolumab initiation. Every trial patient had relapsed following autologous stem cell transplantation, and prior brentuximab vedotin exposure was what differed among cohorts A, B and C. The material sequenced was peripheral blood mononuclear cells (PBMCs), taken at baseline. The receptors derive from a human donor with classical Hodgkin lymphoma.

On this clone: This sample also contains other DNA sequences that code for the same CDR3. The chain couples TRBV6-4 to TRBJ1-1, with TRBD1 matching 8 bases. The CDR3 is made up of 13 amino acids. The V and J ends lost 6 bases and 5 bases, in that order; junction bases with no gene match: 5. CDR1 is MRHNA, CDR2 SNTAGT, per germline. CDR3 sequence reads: CASRRTGNTEAFF. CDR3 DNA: TGTGCCAGCAGACGGACAGGGAATACTGAAGCTTTCTTT.

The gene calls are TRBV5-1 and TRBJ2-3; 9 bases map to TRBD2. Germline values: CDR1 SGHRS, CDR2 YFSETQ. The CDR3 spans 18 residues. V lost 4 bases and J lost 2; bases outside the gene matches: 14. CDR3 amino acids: CASSPQGPSGTYTDTQYF. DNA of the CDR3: TGCGCCAGCAGCCCCCAAGGGCCTAGCGGGACCTACACAGATACGCAGTATTTT. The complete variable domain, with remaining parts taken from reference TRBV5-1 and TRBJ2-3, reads KAGVTQTPRYLIKTRGQQVTLSCSPISGHRSVSWYQQTPGQGLQFLFEYFSETQRNKGNFPGRFSGRQFSNSRSEMNVSTLELGDSALYLCASSPQGPSGTYTDTQYFGPGTRLTVL.

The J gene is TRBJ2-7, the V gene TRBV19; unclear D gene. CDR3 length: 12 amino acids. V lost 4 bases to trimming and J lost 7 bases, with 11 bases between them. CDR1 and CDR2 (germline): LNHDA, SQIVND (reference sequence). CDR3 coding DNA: TGTGCCAGTAGTAAGTCGGCCGAGGAGCAGTACTTC. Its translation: CASSKSAEEQYF.